Sequencing of this T cell receptor (beta chain) was carried out in a study of cytomegalovirus exposure and HLA in healthy donors. Findings of the study overall: In a later analysis, HLA-associated TCR beta chains were more clonally expanded than equally common others.

This CDR3 is 14 amino acids long. The germline V gene has CDR1 GTSNPN and CDR2 SVGIG (reference sequence). Losses at the gene ends were 3 bases for V and 9 bases for J; bases not matched to a gene: 9. Concerning this clone: What it binds is unknown.

The PCR made use of 60 Vbeta and 13 Jbeta primers. Sequenced by immunoSEQ multiplex PCR; TCRdb stores in-frame clones only, minus some. Seen in this sample are fewer than 200,000 clones; the ten most common clones hold roughly 6.7%. The receptor was isolated from a man aged 30 to 39 in good health and CMV-seronegative. The chain uses TRBV30 and TRBJ1-5, with 9 bases that match TRBD1. Sequencing was performed on PBMCs. This CDR3 is CAWSVDRGAGPQHF. CDR3 DNA sequence: TGTGCCTGGAGCGTAGACAGGGGGGCTGGGCCCCAGCATTTT.